Below, 10 T cell receptor beta chains from the same sample are listed, as sequenced in a study of T cell clones after liver transplantation. Only in-frame clones appear in the TCRdb table, and some are missing; sequencing was by immunoSEQ multiplex PCR. The table lists 45,000 to 60,000 clones, 70% of them singletons. This sample comprised CD4+ T cells from blood, obtained at the approximately 15-month timepoint. These receptors all come from a human patient who received a liver transplant. Some T cells may trace back to the graft donor.

This chain connects TRBV10-3 to TRBJ2-1, with D uncertain. The CDR3 runs to 15 residues. Per the germline V gene, CDR1 is ENHRY and CDR2 is SYGVKD. Trimming removed 3 bases from V and 6 bases from J, with 15 bases in between. CDR3 sequence (DNA): TGTGCCATCAGTGACCAACGACCCGTCGGCAATGAGCAGTTCTTC. It is translated as CAISDQRPVGNEQFF.

The J gene is TRBJ1-2, the V gene TRBV10-2, with D hard to call. The CDR3 runs to 14 residues. V lost 4 bases and J 4 bases, leaving 13 bases between the germline ends. Per germline, CDR1 WSHSY and CDR2 SAAADI. The CDR3 loop reads CASSGARGSYGYTF. CDR3 in DNA: TGCGCCAGCAGTGGAGCGAGAGGTAGCTATGGCTACACCTTC.

In its sample, this clone was seen a few times. The chain combines TRBV6-1 with TRBJ2-3; TRBD2 matches 14 bases. The CDR3 length is 14 residues. The germline gives CDR1 MNHNS, CDR2 SASEGT. V lost 4 bases, J lost 6 bases, and 0 bases stayed unmatched. In DNA, the CDR3 is TGTGCCAGCAGTGGACTAGCGGGAGGGGATACGCAGTATTTT. Amino acids: CASSGLAGGDTQYF.

In this sample, this clone turned up a few times. In DNA, the CDR3 is TGTGCCAGCAGCTCCGGGACCACCGAGCAGTACGTC. Translation: CASSSGTTEQYV. The rearrangement joins TRBV11-3 to TRBJ2-7; D may correspond to TRBD1 or TRBD2 (5 bases each). There are 12 residues in the CDR3. CDR1 is SGHNT, CDR2 YENEEA, per germline. V was trimmed by 4 bases and J by 6 bases, leaving 10 bases between them.

The gene calls are TRBV6-1 and TRBJ2-3; unclear D gene. This CDR3 region has 14 residues. In germline, CDR1 is MNHNS, CDR2 SASEGT. V was shortened by 2 bases and J by 5 bases, with 11 bases between the two germline ends. The DNA of the CDR3 is TGTGCCAGCAGTGAATCCCCCAGAGGAGATACGCAGTATTTT. It is translated as CASSESPRGDTQYF.

V is TRBV2 and J is TRBJ2-5; 11 bases align to TRBD1. Looked up from germline, CDR1 is SNHLY and CDR2 is FYNNEI. The CDR3 covers 15 residues. V gave up 9 bases and J gave up 0 bases; unmatched junction bases: 6. The CDR3 loop reads CASLRDRGYQETQYF. The CDR3 region has the DNA TGTGCCAGTTTGAGGGACAGGGGGTACCAAGAGACCCAGTACTTC.

This chain uses TRBV19 with TRBJ2-3; no reliable D call. Trimming stripped 5 bases from V and 3 bases from J, with 6 bases between. The CDR3 totals 12 residues. Germline V lookup: CDR1 LNHDA, CDR2 SQIVND (reference sequence). The CDR3 protein is CASSPPTDTQYF. DNA of the CDR3: TGTGCCAGTAGTCCGCCAACAGATACGCAGTATTTT.

This clone was found a few times. The chain recombines TRBV7-2 with TRBJ2-1, with D uncertain. This CDR3 spans 12 amino acids. Germline lookup yields CDR1 SGHTA and CDR2 FQGNSA. V dropped 4 bases and J dropped 7 bases, with 8 bases sitting between them. The CDR3 nucleotides read TGTGCCAGCAGCTCCACGGGTAATGAGCAGTTCTTC. Translating it yields CASSSTGNEQFF. The full variable domain, with the rest looked up from reference TRBV7-2 and TRBJ2-1, is GAGVSQSPSNKVTEKGKDVELRCDPISGHTALYWYRQSLGQGLEFLIYFQGNSAPDKSGLPSDRFSAERTGGSVSTLTIQRTQQEDSAVYLCASSSTGNEQFFGPGTRLTVL.

This chain uses TRBV28 with TRBJ1-2; possible D gene TRBD1, 6 bases. CDR1 is MDHEN and CDR2 is SYDVKM in the germline V gene. V lost 8 bases and J lost 10, with 29 bases in between. The CDR3 is 16 amino acids. CDR3 sequence (DNA): TGTGCCAGCTTCGGATGGGGGGGCGGGACGAGGAGGTCCTACACCTTC. Its translation: CASFGWGGGTRRSYTF.

The chain combines TRBV7-8 with TRBJ2-1; 8 bases agree with TRBD2. Trimming removed 7 bases from V and 7 bases from J; junction bases left unmatched: 6. There are 13 residues in the CDR3. Looked up from germline, CDR1 is SGHVS and CDR2 is FQNEAQ. The CDR3 reads CASTGRAVNEQFF. In DNA form, the CDR3 reads TGTGCCAGCACCGGGAGGGCCGTTAATGAGCAGTTCTTC.